What follows are 17 T cell receptor beta chains derived from one specimen sequenced in a study of T cells in Graves' hyperthyroidism and ophthalmopathy. RNA transcripts gave rise to amplified TCR beta CDR3 regions. During a first-round RT-PCR of the TCR CDR3, the HTBI primer set was used. One entry per CDR3 protein results from TCRdb running MiXCR on the multiplex PCR reads. The top ten hold around 24% of the sample, which has roughly 300,000 distinct CDR3 sequences, about 15% seen once. The specimen sequenced was blood. Receptors originate from a woman aged 25 to 39 with Graves' hyperthyroidism.

This clonotype came up many times. The chain uses TRBV2 and TRBJ1-3; no clear D gene. The CDR3 runs to 15 residues. CDR1 SNHLY and CDR2 FYNNEI come from the germline V gene. V was pared by 2 bases and J by 4 bases, with 12 bases between. This CDR3 reads CASSERSTPGNTIYF. The CDR3 region has the DNA TGTGCCAGCAGTGAAAGGAGCACCCCCGGAAACACCATATATTTT.

This clonotype was seen repeatedly, ten times or more. The V and J genes are TRBV27 and TRBJ1-2, with 8 bases aligning to TRBD1. V gave up 5 bases and J gave up 4 bases; unmatched junction bases: 9. Germline lookup yields CDR1 MNHEY and CDR2 SMNVEV (reference sequence). The CDR3 is 15 residues long. The CDR3 nucleotides are TGTGCCAGCAGTCCGCACAGGGGGAGTTTCTATGGCTACACCTTC. Protein product: CASSPHRGSFYGYTF.

The gene calls are TRBV20-1 and TRBJ2-7; the match to TRBD1 covers 7 bases. The CDR3 runs to 14 residues. Germline V gene lookup returns CDR1 DFQATT and CDR2 SNEGSKA (reference sequence). Unmatched junction bases numbered 11, after V lost 3 bases and J lost 6 bases. CDR3 DNA: TGCAGTGCTAGTCTTCCCCTTGACAGGGCCGAGCAGTACTTC. It yields the protein CSASLPLDRAEQYF.

This clonotype was seen ten or more times. This sequence joins TRBV7-2 and TRBJ2-1, with TRBD2 as a possible D gene (6 bases). Germline CDR1 is SGHTA and CDR2 is FQGNSA. V lost 4 bases to trimming and J lost 8 bases, with 18 bases between them. The CDR3 covers 15 residues. Written as DNA, the CDR3 is TGTGCCAGCAGCTACCTGACTAGTTCTTTTGATGAGCAGTTCTTC. Its protein is CASSYLTSSFDEQFF.

This clonotype was counted many times. The V and J genes are TRBV12-3 or TRBV12-4 and TRBJ2-1, with 12 bases matching TRBD2. Trimming at V came to 7 bases and at J to 9 bases, leaving 4 bases not matched to a gene. CDR3 length equals 13 residues. The CDR3 coding sequence is TGTGCCAGCACTATGACTAGCGGGAGTGAGCAGTTCTTC. This encodes CASTMTSGSEQFF.

This clonotype was picked up many times. Here the CDR3 reads CASSERVAGRIEQFF. DNA for the CDR3: TGTGCCAGCAGTGAGCGTGTAGCGGGGAGGATTGAGCAGTTCTTC. The chain employs TRBV2 and TRBJ2-1; 8 bases agree with TRBD2. The CDR3 runs 15 residues. Germline V gene lookup returns CDR1 SNHLY and CDR2 FYNNEI. V lost 3 bases, J lost 9 bases, and 10 bases stayed unmatched. The full variable domain, with the rest looked up from reference TRBV2 and TRBJ2-1, is EPEVTQTPSHQVTQMGQEVILRCVPISNHLYFYWYRQILGQKVEFLVSFYNNEISEKSEIFDDQFSVERPDGSNFTLKIRSTKLEDSAMYFCASSERVAGRIEQFFGPGTRLTVL.

This clonotype showed up just a few times. The CDR3 loop reads CASSQDSGGRPQHF. Here the CDR3 DNA reads TGTGCCAGCAGCCAAGATTCCGGGGGGCGGCCCCAGCATTTT. This sequence joins TRBV3-1 and TRBJ1-5, with a tentative D call TRBD1 (6 bases). The CDR3 spans 14 residues. V was clipped by 0 bases and J by 9 bases, with 12 bases between them. Germline CDR1 is LGHDT and CDR2 is YNNKEL (reference sequence).

There are a few counts of this clonotype. One end of the junction is discordant with germline, which a read error may explain. The rearrangement links TRBV7-7 to TRBJ2-1, with 8 positions matching TRBD1. Germline V gene sequence: CDR1 SSHAT, CDR2 FNYEAQ (reference sequence). The CDR3 contains 17 residues. The CDR3 DNA reads as TGTGCTAGCAGCTTAGCCGGCGGACAGGGTATGGGGAATGAGCAGTTCTTC. Translation: CASSLAGGQGMGNEQFF.

This clonotype has a handful of counts. The chain employs TRBV6-1 and TRBJ2-2; D possibly corresponds to TRBD2 (6 bases). CDR3 size: 13 residues. Germline V gives CDR1 MNHNS, CDR2 SASEGT. The V end lost 6 bases, the J end lost 5 bases, and 10 bases lay between the germline ends. The CDR3 loop is CASRVAETGELFF. CDR3 DNA sequence: TGTGCCAGCAGGGTAGCGGAAACCGGGGAGCTGTTTTTT.

This clonotype was seen a handful of times. This chain uses TRBV20-1 with TRBJ1-6, with D uncertain. Trimming shortened V by 0 bases and J by 14 bases, and 8 bases separated the two germline ends. The CDR3 is 11 amino acids. Germline V gene data show CDR1 as DFQATT and CDR2 as SNEGSKA (reference sequence). DNA for the CDR3: TGCAGTGCTAGAGATATCGTAACCCTCCACTTT. Encoded protein: CSARDIVTLHF.

A few counts support this clonotype. The chain couples TRBV6-1 to TRBJ2-1, with 8 nucleotides matching TRBD2. With V trimmed by 7 bases and J by 8 bases, 7 bases remained unmatched. The V gene's germline CDR1 is MNHNS and CDR2 SASEGT. The CDR3 is made up of 13 amino acids. CDR3 in amino acids: CASIGGGGDEQFF. The CDR3 DNA sequence: TGTGCCAGCATCGGGGGGGGAGGGGATGAGCAGTTCTTC.

This clonotype came up many times. The rearrangement uses TRBV11-1 and TRBJ2-1, with 8 bases identical to TRBD2. J gave up 8 bases and V 5 bases, and 11 bases lay outside the gene matches. The CDR3 loop spans 15 amino acids. CDR1 SGHAT and CDR2 FQDESV come from the germline V gene (reference sequence). The CDR3 loop is CASSLLAGSVYEQFF. DNA for the CDR3: TGTGCCAGCAGCCTTTTAGCGGGGTCTGTCTATGAGCAGTTCTTC. Together with reference TRBV11-1 and TRBJ2-1, the CDR3 gives the full variable domain: EAEVAQSPRYKITEKSQAVAFWCDPISGHATLYWYRQILGQGPELLVQFQDESVVDDSQLPKDRFSAERLKGVDSTLKIQPAELGDSAMYLCASSLLAGSVYEQFFGPGTRLTVL.

This clonotype was recorded many times. The chain carries TRBV28 and TRBJ1-1, with 7 positions matching TRBD1. The ends lost 7 bases at V and 10 bases at J; junction bases unmatched: 15. Germline CDR1 MDHEN, CDR2 SYDVKM. The CDR3 extends over 14 amino acids. The CDR3 reads CASTFLQGGRRAFF. The CDR3 DNA reads as TGTGCCAGCACCTTCCTCCAGGGGGGTCGTAGAGCTTTCTTT.

This clonotype was seen ten or more times. The J gene is TRBJ2-2, the V gene TRBV2; D remains unclear. The CDR3 is 13 residues long. Trimming stripped 6 bases from V and 2 bases from J, with 7 bases between. Germline V lookup: CDR1 SNHLY, CDR2 FYNNEI. DNA of the CDR3: TGTGCCAGCAGCTCTAAAAACACCGGGGAGCTGTTTTTT. Translating gives CASSSKNTGELFF. Full variable domain (outside the CDR3, taken from reference TRBV2 and TRBJ2-2): EPEVTQTPSHQVTQMGQEVILRCVPISNHLYFYWYRQILGQKVEFLVSFYNNEISEKSEIFDDQFSVERPDGSNFTLKIRSTKLEDSAMYFCASSSKNTGELFFGEGSRLTVL.

The table lists this clonotype with many counts. J is TRBJ1-1 and V is TRBV3-1; no reliable D call. The germline gives CDR1 LGHDT, CDR2 YNNKEL (reference sequence). Deletions cut 3 bases from V and 10 bases from J, with 9 bases between. This CDR3 is built from 11 residues. The CDR3 sequence: CASSHGHAAFF. CDR3 nucleotides: TGTGCCAGCAGCCATGGGCATGCAGCTTTCTTT. Full variable domain (missing parts from reference TRBV3-1 and TRBJ1-1): DTAVSQTPKYLVTQMGNDKSIKCEQNLGHDTMYWYKQDSKKFLKIMFSYNNKELIINETVPNRFSPKSPDKAHLNLHINSLELGDSAVYFCASSHGHAAFFGQGTRLTVV.

As concerns this clonotype: Since a much larger clone is just one base distant, this may be a read error. The rearrangement links TRBV27 to TRBJ2-7, with TRBD2 matching 8 bases. Per germline, CDR1 MNHEY and CDR2 SMNVEV (reference sequence). The J segment lost 2 bases and the V segment lost 8 bases, leaving 5 bases of the junction unmatched. CDR3 length: 13 residues. CDR3 DNA sequence: TGTGCCAGCCGGGAGGGCCCAACCTACGAGCAGTACTTC. As protein: CASREGPTYEQYF.

The chain employs TRBV14 and TRBJ2-1; 11 bases match TRBD2. The germline V gene has CDR1 SGHDN and CDR2 FVKESK. V was clipped by 4 bases and J by 3 bases; unmatched bases: 5. The CDR3 sequence is 16 residues long. The CDR3 here is CASSLLAGVYYNEQFF. The CDR3 coding sequence is TGTGCCAGCAGCCTACTAGCGGGAGTCTACTACAATGAGCAGTTCTTC.